Detailed here is one TCR beta chain. Germline V CDR1 and CDR2: MDHEN, SYDVKM. CDR3 size: 16 residues. Trimming removed 6 bases from V and 7 bases from J; junction bases left unmatched: 11. This entry is derived from a study of graft-versus-host responses after intestinal transplantation. Turning to the study itself: Induction using anti-thymocyte globulin, followed by tacrolimus and steroids for 2 to 4 years, was given to all recipients.

Investigators treated the graft tissue so that it released intraepithelial and lamina propria lymphocytes. Produced via immunoSEQ multiplex PCR; TCRdb's table is partial and in-frame only. The sample consists of 60,000 to 75,000 clones, about 89% of them appearing once. The V gene is TRBV28, the J gene TRBJ2-2; 10 bases line up with TRBD2. Sample: ileum tissue, taken about 350 days after transplant. The clonotype comes from a human patient who received an intestinal transplant, so some T cells may come from the graft donor. CDR3 nucleotides: TGTGCCAGCAGCTCAACCGGGACTAGCGCCGTCGGGGAGCTGTTTTTT. Its translation is CASSSTGTSAVGELFF.